The 13 T cell receptor beta chains in this list originate from one sample, sequenced in a study of T cells in Graves' hyperthyroidism and ophthalmopathy. Amplified TCR beta CDR3 regions derived from RNA transcripts. The TCR CDR3 was amplified in a first-round RT-PCR using the HTBI primer set. MiXCR was run by TCRdb on the multiplex PCR reads, yielding one entry per CDR3 protein. The sample shows over 500,000 distinct CDR3 sequences, 15% to 20% of them seen only once. What was sequenced was blood. The receptors originated from a woman aged 18-29 years with Graves' ophthalmopathy.

This clonotype has just a few counts. The chain carries TRBV5-1 and TRBJ2-1, with D perhaps matching TRBD1 or TRBD2 (6 bases each). Germline V CDR1 and CDR2: SGHRS, YFSETQ. The V and J ends lost 0 bases and 3 bases respectively, with 10 bases between them. The CDR3 totals 15 residues. This CDR3 reads CASSLGGALYNEQFF. CDR3 coding DNA: TGCGCCAGCAGCTTGGGGGGGGCCCTCTACAATGAGCAGTTCTTC. The complete variable domain, with remaining parts taken from reference TRBV5-1 and TRBJ2-1, reads KAGVTQTPRYLIKTRGQQVTLSCSPISGHRSVSWYQQTPGQGLQFLFEYFSETQRNKGNFPGRFSGRQFSNSRSEMNVSTLELGDSALYLCASSLGGALYNEQFFGPGTRLTVL.

The sample holds many counts of this clonotype. The V and J genes are TRBV12-3 or TRBV12-4 and TRBJ1-6; a possible D gene is TRBD1 (6 bases). This CDR3 has 13 amino acids. V was trimmed by 5 bases and J by 5 bases, leaving 7 bases between them. CDR3 DNA sequence: TGTGCCAGCAGTGGACAGCATAATTCACCCCTCCACTTT. Amino acid sequence: CASSGQHNSPLHF.

The V gene is TRBV7-9, the J gene TRBJ1-4, with 7 bases identical to TRBD1. This CDR3 has 14 amino acids. The germline V gene encodes CDR1 SEHNR and CDR2 FQNEAQ (reference sequence). V lost 3 bases, J lost 8 bases, and 6 bases stayed unmatched. The chain's CDR3 is CASSLDRMGEKLFF. As DNA, the CDR3 is TGTGCCAGCAGCTTGGACAGGATGGGAGAAAAACTGTTTTTT.

This clonotype was observed a few times. J is TRBJ1-3 and V is TRBV12-3 or TRBV12-4; D may be TRBD1 (6 bases). The V gene lost 9 bases and the J gene lost 2 bases, with 17 bases spanning the gap. This CDR3 comprises 15 residues. The CDR3 coding sequence is TGTGCCAGAGGGGGGGGTCATAGGGCTGGAAACACCATATATTTT. Protein sequence: CARGGGHRAGNTIYF.

This clonotype appeared many times. The V call is TRBV30, the J call TRBJ1-1, with D perhaps matching TRBD1 (5 bases). Germline lookup yields CDR1 GTSNPN and CDR2 SVGIG (reference sequence). The length of the CDR3 is 13 residues. Trimming removed 0 bases at V and 6 bases at J, with 11 bases between. As DNA, the CDR3 is TGTGCCTGGAGTGTACTGGACAACTCTGAAGCTTTCTTT. Translation gives CAWSVLDNSEAFF.

With regard to this clonotype: At one boundary the junction diverges from the germline segment, which might be a read error. The chain couples TRBV25-1 to TRBJ1-2; 7 nucleotides match TRBD1. The CDR3 is 15 residues long. Germline loops: CDR1 MGHDK, CDR2 SYGVNS. CDR3 protein: CTSSEYGTETYGYTF. Written as DNA, the CDR3 is TGTACCAGCAGTGAATATGGGACAGAGACCTATGGCTACACCTTC.

This clonotype was detected many times. The V call is TRBV4-2, the J call TRBJ1-1, with D maybe TRBD1 (5 bases). The CDR3 is 13 residues long. The germline gives CDR1 LGHNA, CDR2 YNFKEQ. V shed 1 base and J shed 10 bases, with 13 bases lying between them. CDR3 DNA: TGTGCCAGCAGCCAAGGGGCAGGGTTGGGAGCTTTCTTT. This sequence encodes CASSQGAGLGAFF.

This clonotype was seen ten or more times. The chain recombines TRBV12-3 or TRBV12-4 with TRBJ1-4; 9 positions match TRBD1. Unmatched junction bases numbered 9, after V lost 6 bases and J lost 7 bases. The CDR3 contains 15 residues. CDR3 in amino acids: CASSGRRTGAEKLFF. CDR3 bases: TGTGCCAGCAGCGGCAGGAGGACAGGGGCTGAAAAACTGTTTTTT.

This clonotype occurred many times. The chain employs TRBV30 and TRBJ1-2; 8 positions agree with TRBD1. Germline V CDR1 and CDR2: GTSNPN, SVGIG (reference sequence). J was trimmed by 8 bases and V by 5 bases; bases with no gene match: 4. This CDR3 comprises 11 residues. The CDR3 DNA reads TGTGCCTGGCCCAGGGGGCTAGGCTACACCTTC. Amino acid sequence: CAWPRGLGYTF.

Concerning this clonotype itself: A much more abundant neighbour one base away suggests this may be a read error. Without the conserved terminal phenylalanine or tryptophan, this CDR3 likely stems from a read error. The chain employs TRBV20-1 and TRBJ1-2; 9 bases align to TRBD1. Germline V gene lookup returns CDR1 DFQATT and CDR2 SNEGSKA (reference sequence). Trimming cost V 3 bases and J 5 bases; bases outside gene matches: 4. The CDR3 runs 13 residues. Here the CDR3 DNA reads TGCAGTGCTAGCCGGACAGGGGATTATGGCTACACCCTC. The encoded protein is CSASRTGDYGYTL.

This chain joins TRBV7-9 and TRBJ1-4; D might be TRBD1 (5 bases). V lost 5 bases to trimming and J lost 1 base, with 11 bases between them. This CDR3 contains 15 residues. Germline-derived CDR1 and CDR2 are SEHNR and FQNEAQ (reference sequence). CDR3 sequence reads: CASSGREGTNEKLFF. The DNA for the CDR3 is TGTGCCAGCAGCGGCAGGGAGGGAACTAATGAAAAACTGTTTTTT.

The chain employs TRBV6-5 and TRBJ2-7; weak D call: TRBD1 (6 bases). Germline CDR1 is MNHEY and CDR2 is SVGAGI. Trimming stripped 0 bases from V and 1 base from J, with 13 bases between. The CDR3 runs to 16 residues. The CDR3 spells CASSYSGGVVSYEQYF. CDR3 nucleotides: TGTGCCAGCAGTTACTCAGGGGGAGTGGTTTCCTACGAGCAGTACTTC.

This clonotype was detected a few times. V gene TRBV5-4 combines with J gene TRBJ2-1; the D gene is possibly TRBD2 (6 bases). Trimming removed 2 bases from V and 8 bases from J, with 17 bases in between. Germline V gives CDR1 SGHNT, CDR2 YYREEE (reference sequence). The CDR3 contains 15 residues. CDR3 protein: CASSLTPGATDEQFF. In DNA form, the CDR3 reads TGTGCCAGCAGCTTAACTCCGGGAGCCACGGATGAGCAGTTCTTC.